This TCR beta chain was retrieved from a study of molecular identifiers for immune sequencing clone quantification. Study summary: In replicates, RNA from about 21,000 or 97,000 naive CD8 cells was divided five ways and four parts were sequenced. The study, taken as a whole, reports: Sharing of a barcode by identical TCR molecules could cause highly expanded clone sizes to be underestimated.

This clonotype was seen many times. Antigen specificity is unknown. The sorting of naive CD8 T cells used the CD8+CD4-CCR7+CD45RA+ phenotype. This CDR3 is built from 14 residues. Germline values: CDR1 MNHEY, CDR2 SVGAGI. Trimming pared 8 bases from V and 0 bases from J, leaving 13 bases between. TCRdb reprocessed the PCR reads with MiXCR, giving one entry per CDR3 protein. The data show around 460,000 distinct CDR3 sequences, with around 23% seen just once and approximately 0.76% held by the top ten. This TCR was recovered from a human donor in good health. Some libraries in this study had Jurkat cell RNA spiked in. The chain links TRBV6-5 to TRBJ2-5; no firm D call. The sample was naive CD8+ T cells from blood, with Jurkat cell RNA spiked in. Documented subset: FACS-sorted CD8+CD4-CCR7+CD45RA+ naive T cells. CDR3 bases: TGTGCCAGCTTCCCAAAGACCTACCAAGAGACCCAGTACTTC. This gives the protein CASFPKTYQETQYF.